Below, 21 T cell receptor beta chains from the same sample are listed, as sequenced in a study of cytomegalovirus exposure and HLA in healthy donors (dated by TCRdb to the late 2010s). The protocol used for the library was the immunoSEQ multiplex PCR assay. For the multiplex PCR, a mixture combining 60 forward primers for TCR Vbeta segments and 13 reverse primers for TCR Jbeta segments was used. TCRdb's version of the immuneACCESS table is confined to in-frame rearrangements and falls short of the full clone set. An unresolved V gene accounts for under half of the shortfall where checked; the remainder is of unknown origin. This sample has fewer than 150,000 clones in its table, and approximately 77% of those were observed once. The top ten clonotypes cover about 5.3% of the sample. Material for sequencing was PBMCs. The source of these receptors is a woman between 50 and 59 years old in good health and CMV-seronegative.

The gene calls are TRBV7-6 and TRBJ1-2; TRBD1 agrees at 9 bases. V trimming: 5 bases; J trimming: 4 bases; junction bases outside the gene matches: 8. Germline V gene lookup returns CDR1 SGHVS and CDR2 FNYEAQ. The CDR3 spans 15 residues. CDR3 amino acids: CASSNDWGQGYGYTF. For the CDR3, the DNA is TGTGCCAGCAGCAACGACTGGGGACAGGGCTATGGCTACACCTTC.

The rearrangement links TRBV6-1 to TRBJ2-1, with D possibly matching TRBD2 (5 bases). V lost 4 bases and J lost 0, with 13 bases in between. The V gene's germline CDR1 is MNHNS and CDR2 SASEGT. CDR3 length: 16 residues. The CDR3 coding sequence is TGTGCCAGCAGTGTTGGACTGCCTAGCTCCTACAATGAGCAGTTCTTC. This sequence encodes CASSVGLPSSYNEQFF.

This chain links TRBV27 with TRBJ2-3; possibly TRBD1 for D (5 bases). The CDR3 sequence is 12 residues long. Trimming shortened V by 8 bases and J by 4 bases, and 10 bases separated the two germline ends. Germline CDR1 reads MNHEY; CDR2 reads SMNVEV (reference sequence). The CDR3 loop reads CASRRVADTQYF. CDR3 DNA: TGTGCCAGCCGCAGGGTGGCAGATACGCAGTATTTT.

J is TRBJ2-5 and V is TRBV5-4; TRBD2 agrees at 15 bases. The CDR3 spans 17 residues. V shed 0 bases, J shed 1 base, and the junction held 1 base outside the gene matches. Germline V gene lookup returns CDR1 SGHNT and CDR2 YYREEE (reference sequence). The CDR3 DNA is TGTGCCAGCAGCTTGGTGGGACTAGCGGGGGGCCAAGAGACCCAGTACTTC. Its protein is CASSLVGLAGGQETQYF.

The chain combines TRBV25-1 with TRBJ2-1; the match to TRBD1 covers 11 bases. The CDR3 runs to 18 residues. Trimming cost V 3 bases and J 7 bases; bases outside gene matches: 14. CDR1 MGHDK and CDR2 SYGVNS come from the germline V gene. The CDR3 protein is CASSDLSHSGQGGNEQFF. CDR3 nucleotide sequence: TGTGCCAGCAGTGACTTAAGTCATTCGGGACAGGGGGGTAATGAGCAGTTCTTC. The whole variable domain, remainder taken from reference TRBV25-1 and TRBJ2-1, is EADIYQTPRYLVIGTGKKITLECSQTMGHDKMYWYQQDPGMELHLIHYSYGVNSTEKGDLSSESTVSRIRTEHFPLTLESARPSHTSQYLCASSDLSHSGQGGNEQFFGPGTRLTVL.

The chain employs TRBV6-6 and TRBJ1-6; tentatively, D is TRBD1 (6 bases). Trimming stripped 7 bases from V and 9 bases from J, with 19 bases between. This CDR3 is 15 amino acids long. Per the germline V gene, CDR1 is MNHNY and CDR2 is SVGAGI (reference sequence). CDR3 nucleotide sequence: TGTGCCAGCACTCCCCCGGGGGGCAGGGGTTCACCCCTCCACTTT. Translation: CASTPPGGRGSPLHF.

The gene calls are TRBV10-3 and TRBJ2-5; 7 bases are shared with TRBD1. The germline gives CDR1 ENHRY, CDR2 SYGVKD. CDR3 length: 15 amino acids. V lost 2 bases and J lost 2; bases outside the gene matches: 5. For the CDR3, the DNA is TGTGCCATCAGTGAGAGGACAGGCCCACAAGAGACCCAGTACTTC. Its translation is CAISERTGPQETQYF.

The V and J genes are TRBV6-6 and TRBJ1-6, with 9 bases that match TRBD1. Trimming removed 6 bases from V and 9 bases from J; junction bases left unmatched: 9. This CDR3 has 15 residues. Looked up from germline, CDR1 is MNHNY and CDR2 is SVGAGI (reference sequence). DNA of the CDR3: TGTGCCAGCAGACCCACACAGGGGGCGAGTTCACCCCTCCACTTT. It codes for CASRPTQGASSPLHF.

This clone has more than one count but fewer than ten. The chain links TRBV19 to TRBJ2-7; 8 nucleotides line up with TRBD1. The germline V gene has CDR1 LNHDA and CDR2 SQIVND (reference sequence). The CDR3 runs 16 residues. Trimming removed 0 bases from V and 5 bases from J; junction bases left unmatched: 9. CDR3 amino acids: CASSIDKPPGGDEQYF. The CDR3 DNA reads TGTGCCAGTAGTATAGATAAACCCCCAGGGGGCGACGAGCAGTACTTC.

V gene TRBV6-6 combines with J gene TRBJ1-2; 10 bases are a match to TRBD1. This CDR3 contains 13 residues. V was pared by 2 bases and J by 7 bases, with 1 base of the junction left unmatched. CDR1 is MNHNY, CDR2 SVGAGI, per germline (reference sequence). CDR3 nucleotide sequence: TGTGCCAGCAGTTACGGGACAGGGGTTGGCTACACCTTC. As protein: CASSYGTGVGYTF.

This chain links TRBV30 with TRBJ2-5; D perhaps matches TRBD1 (6 bases). The better agreement between TRBJ2-7 and the DNA end casts doubt on the J call. Germline V gives CDR1 GTSNPN, CDR2 SVGIG (reference sequence). This CDR3 is 11 amino acids long. The CDR3 sequence: CAWSLGAEQYF. The CDR3, as DNA: TGTGCCTGGAGTTTGGGGGCCGAGCAGTACTTC.

V is TRBV28 and J is TRBJ1-4; D gene ambiguous. The V end lost 5 bases, the J end lost 0 bases, and 10 bases lay between the germline ends. The germline CDR1 and CDR2 sequences are MDHEN and SYDVKM. The CDR3 loop spans 15 amino acids. CDR3 residues: CASSTAVATNEKLFF. CDR3 nucleotide sequence: TGTGCCAGCAGTACCGCAGTCGCAACTAATGAAAAACTGTTTTTT.

The J gene is TRBJ1-2, the V gene TRBV19; weak D call: TRBD1 (5 bases). CDR3 size: 17 residues. CDR1 is LNHDA, CDR2 SQIVND, per germline (reference sequence). Trimming left V 3 bases short and J 0 bases short, with 17 bases between. The DNA for the CDR3 is TGTGCCAGTAGTATTAAGGGGTCGGGGACTGCTAACTATGGCTACACCTTC. It translates to CASSIKGSGTANYGYTF.

The chain is built from TRBV5-1 and TRBJ2-7; 9 nucleotides match TRBD1. This CDR3 comprises 15 residues. Germline V gene sequence: CDR1 SGHRS, CDR2 YFSETQ. The trim removed 4 bases at V and 0 bases at J, leaving 5 bases unmatched. The CDR3, as DNA: TGCGCCAGCAGCCAAGGACAGGGGAGCTCCTACGAGCAGTACTTC. Translation: CASSQGQGSSYEQYF.

This clone was counted once. The rearrangement uses TRBV7-6 and TRBJ2-6, with D tentatively TRBD2 (5 bases). The V gene lost 0 bases and the J gene lost 2 bases, with 11 bases spanning the gap. Germline loops: CDR1 SGHVS, CDR2 FNYEAQ. The CDR3 runs to 17 residues. This CDR3 is CASSLALAGTGANVLTF. The CDR3 nucleotides are TGTGCCAGCAGCTTAGCACTTGCGGGTACTGGGGCCAACGTCCTGACTTTC. Variable domain in full (rest from reference TRBV7-6 and TRBJ2-6): GAGVSQSPRYKVTKRGQDVALRCDPISGHVSLYWYRQALGQGPEFLTYFNYEAQQDKSGLPNDRFSAERPEGSISTLTIQRTEQRDSAMYRCASSLALAGTGANVLTFGAGSRLTVL.

The CDR3 protein is CASSFQVNNSPLHF. Written as DNA, the CDR3 is TGTGCCAGCAGCTTTCAGGTGAATAATTCACCCCTCCACTTT. The V call is TRBV5-6, the J call TRBJ1-6; no reliable D call. The CDR3 runs 14 residues. From germline, CDR1 is SGHDT and CDR2 YYEEEE. Between the trimmed V and J ends, which lost 2 bases and 5 bases, there was a span of 8 bases.

This clone showed up just a few times. J is TRBJ1-4 and V is TRBV7-6, with a weak D call TRBD1 (5 bases). Between the trimmed V and J ends, which lost 5 bases and 7 bases, there was a span of 26 bases. CDR1 and CDR2 (germline): SGHVS, FNYEAQ. This CDR3 is built from 18 residues. CDR3 protein: CASSPGGMWDSDGEKLFF. Written as DNA, the CDR3 is TGTGCCAGCAGCCCGGGGGGTATGTGGGATTCTGACGGTGAAAAACTGTTTTTT.

V usage is TRBV19 and J usage is TRBJ2-3; perhaps TRBD2 as D (6 bases). CDR1 is LNHDA, CDR2 SQIVND, per germline (reference sequence). V lost 5 bases and J 6 bases, leaving 9 bases between the germline ends. This CDR3 has 12 amino acids. The CDR3 DNA sequence: TGTGCCAGTAGTGCCGCGGGGGATACGCAGTATTTT. Its translation is CASSAAGDTQYF. The full variable domain, rest sourced from reference TRBV19 and TRBJ2-3, is DGGITQSPKYLFRKEGQNVTLSCEQNLNHDAMYWYRQDPGQGLRLIYYSQIVNDFQKGDIAEGYSVSREKKESFPLTVTSAQKNPTAFYLCASSAAGDTQYFGPGTRLTVL.

The J gene is TRBJ1-4, the V gene TRBV11-2, with TRBD1 as a possible D gene (5 bases). Trimming cost V 5 bases and J 7 bases, with 20 bases left between them. Germline CDR1 is SGHAT and CDR2 is FQNNGV. This CDR3 region has 16 residues. The CDR3 region has the DNA TGTGCCAGCAGCCTGCAGGACCTCCGGGGGAGTGAAAAACTGTTTTTT. This gives the protein CASSLQDLRGSEKLFF.

V and J are TRBV19 and TRBJ2-3; 12 nucleotides agree with TRBD2. V gave up 6 bases and J gave up 5 bases; unmatched junction bases: 9. From germline, CDR1 is LNHDA and CDR2 SQIVND (reference sequence). This CDR3 comprises 16 residues. The CDR3 nucleotides read TGTGCCAGTAGCAGACGACTAGCGGGGGTTTTAGATACGCAGTATTTT. Amino acid sequence: CASSRRLAGVLDTQYF.

V usage is TRBV7-9 and J usage is TRBJ2-3; 8 bases match TRBD1. The CDR3 runs to 14 residues. V shed 1 base and J 6 bases; nucleotides not matched to a gene: 3. Germline V CDR1 and CDR2: SEHNR, FQNEAQ (reference sequence). Here the CDR3 reads CASSLVTGVDTQYF. The CDR3 coding sequence is TGTGCCAGCAGCTTAGTGACAGGGGTTGATACGCAGTATTTT.